One and the same sample provided the 32 T cell receptor beta chains below, sequenced in a study of early T cells in non-severe SARS-CoV-2 infection. One entry per CDR3 protein, called by TCRdb with MiXCR from the 5' RACE reads. The sample carries some 50,000 distinct CDR3 sequences, around 5.6% recorded once. Sequencing used whole blood. All receptors come from an adult who was a healthcare worker with PCR-confirmed SARS-CoV-2 infection or an uninfected control (not recorded which).

This clonotype appeared many times. This rearrangement joins TRBV5-4 to TRBJ2-1, with 9 bases identical to TRBD1. The CDR3 is made up of 15 amino acids. V dropped 4 bases and J dropped 2; count of bases not matched to a gene: 4. Germline V CDR1 and CDR2: SGHNT, YYREEE (reference sequence). This chain's CDR3 is CASSGRTGAYNEQFF. Here the CDR3 DNA reads TGTGCCAGCAGCGGAAGGACAGGGGCCTACAATGAGCAGTTCTTC.

This clonotype was detected many times. The chain combines TRBV6-2 or TRBV6-3 with TRBJ2-2; possibly TRBD2 for D (7 bases). The germline CDR1 and CDR2 sequences are MNHEY and SVGEGT. With 6 bases removed from V and 3 bases from J, the gap between germline ends came to 17 bases. CDR3 length equals 16 residues. The CDR3 reads CASSLPGGPHTGELFF. CDR3 nucleotides: TGTGCCAGCAGCCTCCCGGGGGGCCCTCACACCGGGGAGCTGTTTTTT.

This clonotype was counted only a few times. This chain connects TRBV2 to TRBJ1-1, with TRBD1 as a possible D gene (6 bases). Per germline, CDR1 SNHLY and CDR2 FYNNEI. The CDR3 runs to 16 residues. V dropped 0 bases and J dropped 5 bases, with 16 bases sitting between them. This CDR3 is CASSEALGGRGTEAFF. The DNA for the CDR3 is TGTGCCAGCAGTGAAGCGCTTGGGGGCCGAGGGACTGAAGCTTTCTTT.

This clonotype was recorded many times. The genes are TRBV20-1 and TRBJ1-5, with D possibly being TRBD1 (5 bases). Germline CDR1 and CDR2: DFQATT and SNEGSKA (reference sequence). The length of the CDR3 is 10 residues. As DNA, the CDR3 is TGCTCGGTGGGGGGACAGCCCCAGCATTTT. It codes for CSVGGQPQHF.

This clonotype has at least ten counts. V gene TRBV9 combines with J gene TRBJ2-3; 11 positions agree with TRBD2. V shed 3 bases, J shed 2 bases, and the junction held 11 bases outside the gene matches. Per the germline V gene, CDR1 is SGDLS and CDR2 is YYNGEE. CDR3 length: 18 residues. CDR3 region: CASSAGTSGTTSTDTQYF. CDR3 nucleotide sequence: TGTGCCAGCAGCGCCGGGACTAGCGGAACGACTTCCACAGATACGCAGTATTTT.

As concerns this clonotype: This CDR3 is missing its conserved last phenylalanine or tryptophan, likely due to a read error. The rearrangement joins TRBV6-2 or TRBV6-3 to TRBJ2-7; no clear D. CDR3 length: 11 amino acids. CDR1 is MNHEY, CDR2 SVGEGT, per germline. V lost 8 bases and J 3 bases, leaving 8 bases between the germline ends. The CDR3 sequence is CASGRDYEQYL. The CDR3 DNA is TGTGCCAGCGGGCGAGACTACGAGCAGTACTTA.

This clonotype came up many times. CDR3 sequence reads: CASSDLGRGRADTQYF. The CDR3 DNA follows: TGTGCCAGCAGTGACTTGGGCAGGGGACGGGCAGATACGCAGTATTTT. The V gene is TRBV6-4, the J gene TRBJ2-3; D is possibly TRBD1 (6 bases). The CDR3 has 16 amino acids. The V gene lost 1 base and the J gene lost 4 bases, with 15 bases spanning the gap. Germline loops: CDR1 MRHNA, CDR2 SNTAGT.

This clonotype was seen many times. J is TRBJ1-1 and V is TRBV29-1; D may be TRBD1 (5 bases). The CDR3 runs 13 residues. The V gene's germline CDR1 is SQVTM and CDR2 ANQGSEA. Trimming cost V 6 bases and J 10 bases, with 21 bases left between them. This chain's CDR3 is CSVGYGQKARAFF. The CDR3 DNA reads as TGCAGCGTCGGATACGGACAAAAAGCTAGAGCTTTCTTT.

This clonotype was recorded at least ten times. The V and J genes are TRBV7-8 and TRBJ1-6; a possible D gene is TRBD1 (6 bases). Looked up from germline, CDR1 is SGHVS and CDR2 is FQNEAQ. V was clipped by 5 bases and J by 10 bases, with 12 bases between them. This CDR3 has 13 residues. CDR3 DNA: TGTGCCAGCAGCCGAGAGGGGGTATCACCCCTCCACTTT. Its translation is CASSREGVSPLHF. The complete variable domain, with remaining parts taken from reference TRBV7-8 and TRBJ1-6, reads GAGVSQSPRYKVAKRGQDVALRCDPISGHVSLFWYQQALGQGPEFLTYFQNEAQLDKSGLPSDRFFAERPEGSVSTLKIQRTQQEDSAVYLCASSREGVSPLHFGNGTRLTVT.

This clonotype appeared many times. This chain links TRBV5-1 with TRBJ2-1; 7 nucleotides align to TRBD2. The CDR3 sequence is 17 residues long. J was trimmed by 1 base and V by 4 bases; bases with no gene match: 11. Germline V gene sequence: CDR1 SGHRS, CDR2 YFSETQ. This CDR3 reads CASSALHSGRSYNEQFF. As DNA, the CDR3 is TGCGCCAGCAGCGCCCTTCATAGCGGGCGGTCCTACAATGAGCAGTTCTTC.

The DNA of the CDR3 is TGTGCCAGCATCGACACCAACCGGGCGACTAATGAAAAACTGTTTTTT. This translates into CASIDTNRATNEKLFF. V gene TRBV6-1 combines with J gene TRBJ1-4; D is unresolved. This CDR3 has 16 amino acids. CDR1 MNHNS and CDR2 SASEGT come from the germline V gene. The V and J ends lost 7 bases and 2 bases respectively, with 17 bases between them.

This clonotype counts as medium-sized (0.01 to 0.1%). The V and J genes are TRBV29-1 and TRBJ2-3, with D unclear. The germline gives CDR1 SQVTM, CDR2 ANQGSEA. The CDR3 consists of 12 residues. V was trimmed by 4 bases and J by 5 bases, leaving 10 bases between them. In DNA, the CDR3 is TGCAGCGTTGGCGGCTGGGGAGATACGCAGTATTTT. It yields the protein CSVGGWGDTQYF.

The table lists this clonotype with many counts. The rearrangement uses TRBV14 and TRBJ2-5, with D unresolved. Trimming stripped 1 base from V and 5 bases from J, with 20 bases between. Germline V gives CDR1 SGHDN, CDR2 FVKESK. CDR3 length: 17 residues. The CDR3 loop is CASSQGVGVRRGETQYF. The DNA for the CDR3 is TGTGCCAGCAGCCAAGGTGTAGGAGTGAGGCGCGGCGAGACCCAGTACTTC.

A remark on this clonotype: A read error may account for a junction end that differs from germline. This chain joins TRBV7-7 and TRBJ2-5, with 7 bases matching TRBD2. Germline assignment: CDR1 SSHAT and CDR2 FNYEAQ (reference sequence). This CDR3 spans 15 amino acids. In DNA, the CDR3 is TGTGCTAGCAGCTTAGTGGGAGGGGTCCGAGAGACCCAGTACTTC. The encoded protein is CASSLVGGVRETQYF.

This clonotype was counted ten times or more. This chain links TRBV12-3 or TRBV12-4 with TRBJ1-6; a weak D match, TRBD1 (6 bases). The V and J ends lost 5 bases and 7 bases respectively, with 15 bases between them. The CDR3 contains 15 residues. CDR3 loop: CASSPLWGPNSPLHF. The DNA for the CDR3 is TGTGCCAGCAGTCCCTTATGGGGGCCCAATTCACCCCTCCACTTT.

This clonotype showed up many times. The chain employs TRBV12-3 or TRBV12-4 and TRBJ2-6, with D maybe TRBD1 (6 bases). The CDR3 is 16 amino acids. V lost 7 bases, J lost 2 bases, and 15 bases lay in between. The CDR3 here is CASMDWGLPGANVLTF. The CDR3 DNA sequence: TGTGCCAGCATGGATTGGGGGCTTCCTGGGGCCAACGTCCTGACTTTC.

Many counts were recorded for this clonotype. V gene TRBV27 combines with J gene TRBJ2-2; D gene unclear. V was clipped by 4 bases and J by 4 bases, with 7 bases between them. CDR1 and CDR2 from the germline V gene are MNHEY and SMNVEV (reference sequence). The CDR3 length is 13 residues. In DNA, the CDR3 is TGTGCCAGCAGTTCATATGCCACCGGGGAGCTGTTTTTT. Residues: CASSSYATGELFF.

This clonotype was seen at least ten times. The V call is TRBV19, the J call TRBJ2-5; the D gene is possibly TRBD1 (6 bases). Trimming removed 5 bases from V and 4 bases from J, with 11 bases in between. The germline gives CDR1 LNHDA, CDR2 SQIVND (reference sequence). The length of the CDR3 is 13 residues. As DNA, the CDR3 is TGTGCCAGTAGTGGCGGACAGACAGAGACCCAGTACTTC. Translated: CASSGGQTETQYF.

This clonotype was detected a few times. The chain carries TRBV7-2 and TRBJ2-2; D unresolved. The V gene lost 1 base and the J gene lost 6 bases, with 3 bases spanning the gap. Germline V gene lookup returns CDR1 SGHTA and CDR2 FQGNSA. CDR3 length: 12 amino acids. The CDR3 nucleotides are TGTGCCAGCAGCTTAGGTCCCGGGGAGCTGTTTTTT. As protein: CASSLGPGELFF.

The table lists this clonotype with many counts. The chain links TRBV20-1 to TRBJ2-3; D perhaps matches TRBD2 (5 bases). V was trimmed by 7 bases and J by 3 bases, leaving 20 bases between them. This CDR3 is 15 amino acids long. Germline CDR1 is DFQATT and CDR2 is SNEGSKA (reference sequence). CDR3 loop: CSVRRASPGTDTQYF. The DNA of the CDR3 is TGCAGTGTAAGACGGGCTAGCCCTGGGACAGATACGCAGTATTTT.

In its sample, this clonotype was seen many times. V gene TRBV5-4 combines with J gene TRBJ1-1; no firm D call. Trimming removed 2 bases from V and 1 base from J, with 3 bases in between. CDR3 size: 12 residues. CDR1 and CDR2 from the germline V gene are SGHNT and YYREEE (reference sequence). The CDR3, as DNA: TGTGCCAGCAGCTTAAGGAACACTGAAGCTTTCTTT. Translated: CASSLRNTEAFF.

Ten or more counts support this clonotype. The chain uses TRBV12-3 or TRBV12-4 and TRBJ2-2; no reliable D call. V was trimmed by 6 bases and J by 3 bases, leaving 5 bases between them. The CDR3 spans 12 residues. The CDR3 region is CASSYYTGELFF. The CDR3 bases are TGTGCCAGCAGCTATTACACCGGGGAGCTGTTTTTT.

This clonotype was seen at least ten times. This chain uses TRBV7-9 with TRBJ1-6; tentative D call: TRBD1 (6 bases). V was pared by 4 bases and J by 9 bases, with 16 bases between. From germline, CDR1 is SEHNR and CDR2 FQNEAQ (reference sequence). There are 15 residues in the CDR3. CDR3 region: CASSSSVTGLSPLHF. CDR3 DNA: TGTGCCAGCAGCTCTTCCGTGACAGGACTTTCACCCCTCCACTTT.

This clonotype has ten or more counts. The J gene is TRBJ2-2, the V gene TRBV19; 7 bases match TRBD2. This CDR3 contains 16 residues. After removal of 7 bases from V and 0 bases from J, the junction contained 8 bases not matched to a gene. The V gene's germline CDR1 is LNHDA and CDR2 SQIVND (reference sequence). The CDR3 DNA reads as TGTGCCAGTAAACGCGAGGCGGGAGCGAACACCGGGGAGCTGTTTTTT. Protein sequence: CASKREAGANTGELFF.

This clonotype is medium-sized by share. V is TRBV6-6 and J is TRBJ2-6; D is perhaps TRBD1 (5 bases). The CDR3 length is 20 residues. Germline assignment: CDR1 MNHNY and CDR2 SVGAGI (reference sequence). V lost 0 bases and J 0 bases, leaving 18 bases between the germline ends. CDR3 nucleotide sequence: TGTGCCAGCAGTTACTCGTTAGGGGCCGCTAGACGCTCTGGGGCCAACGTCCTGACTTTC. Residues: CASSYSLGAARRSGANVLTF.

Many counts were recorded for this clonotype. The gene calls are TRBV6-6 and TRBJ1-3; the D gene is possibly TRBD1 (6 bases). The CDR3 sequence is 17 residues long. The germline V gene encodes CDR1 MNHNY and CDR2 SVGAGI (reference sequence). Trimming pared 4 bases from V and 0 bases from J, leaving 16 bases between. CDR3 amino acids: CASSFHLDSSSGNTIYF. The DNA of the CDR3 is TGTGCCAGCAGTTTCCACCTGGACAGCAGCTCTGGAAACACCATATATTTT.

At least ten counts were recorded for this clonotype. The chain couples TRBV4-3 to TRBJ1-6; possibly TRBD1 for D (5 bases). From germline, CDR1 is LGHNA and CDR2 YSLEER. V was pared by 1 base and J by 10 bases, with 14 bases between. The CDR3 extends over 15 amino acids. The CDR3 protein is CASSQARGAGSPLHF. CDR3 DNA: TGCGCCAGCAGCCAAGCACGAGGGGCAGGGTCACCCCTCCACTTT.

This clonotype was seen many times. The V and J genes are TRBV25-1 and TRBJ2-1; D might be TRBD1 (5 bases). The CDR3 spans 15 residues. Germline CDR1 and CDR2: MGHDK and SYGVNS. Between the trimmed V and J ends, which lost 2 bases and 0 bases, there was a span of 8 bases. The CDR3 sequence is CASSEQGRSYNEQFF. CDR3 nucleotides: TGTGCCAGCAGTGAACAGGGCCGCTCCTACAATGAGCAGTTCTTC.

The table lists this clonotype with a few counts. This chain connects TRBV14 to TRBJ2-3; D not certain. Germline V gene lookup returns CDR1 SGHDN and CDR2 FVKESK. This CDR3 comprises 13 residues. V lost 4 bases and J lost 4, with 9 bases in between. CDR3 sequence (DNA): TGTGCCAGCAGCCTCTGGAGTGCAGATACGCAGTATTTT. This translates into CASSLWSADTQYF.

In its sample, this clonotype was seen many times. This sequence joins TRBV30 and TRBJ1-6; 7 bases align to TRBD1. The germline V gene has CDR1 GTSNPN and CDR2 SVGIG (reference sequence). The CDR3 spans 12 residues. V was clipped by 2 bases and J by 10 bases; unmatched bases: 2. Here the CDR3 reads CAWSQQGSPLHF. The CDR3, as DNA: TGTGCCTGGAGTCAACAGGGGTCACCCCTCCACTTT.

This clonotype was observed a handful of times. The rearrangement joins TRBV7-3 to TRBJ2-1; D unclear. The CDR3 is 14 residues long. Germline CDR1 SGHTA, CDR2 FQGTGA. V was pared by 3 bases and J by 5 bases, with 11 bases between. The CDR3 DNA reads TGTGCCAGCAGCTTCGGGCCGGCGGACAATGAGCAGTTCTTC. Translating it yields CASSFGPADNEQFF.

This clonotype was counted at least ten times. The CDR3 coding sequence is TGTGCCAGCAGTCAACAGAAGAACTATGGCTACACCTTC. Translated, it gives CASSQQKNYGYTF. The genes are TRBV12-3 or TRBV12-4 and TRBJ1-2; no firm D call. This CDR3 comprises 13 residues. The V end lost 5 bases, the J end lost 2 bases, and 9 bases lay between the germline ends.